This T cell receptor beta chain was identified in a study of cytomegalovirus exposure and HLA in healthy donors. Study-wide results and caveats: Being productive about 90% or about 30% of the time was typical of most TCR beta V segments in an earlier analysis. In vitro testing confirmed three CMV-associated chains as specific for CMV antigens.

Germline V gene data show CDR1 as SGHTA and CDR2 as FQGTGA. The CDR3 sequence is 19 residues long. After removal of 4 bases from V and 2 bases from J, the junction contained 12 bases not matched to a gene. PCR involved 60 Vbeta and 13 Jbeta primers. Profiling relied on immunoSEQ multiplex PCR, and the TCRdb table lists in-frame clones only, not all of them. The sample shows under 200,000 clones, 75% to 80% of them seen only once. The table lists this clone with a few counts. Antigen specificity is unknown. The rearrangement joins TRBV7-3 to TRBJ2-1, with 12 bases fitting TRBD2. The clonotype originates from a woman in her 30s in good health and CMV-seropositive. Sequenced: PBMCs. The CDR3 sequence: CASSSFVLAGGKTYNEQFF. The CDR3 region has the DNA TGTGCCAGCAGCTCGTTCGTTCTAGCGGGGGGGAAAACCTACAATGAGCAGTTCTTC. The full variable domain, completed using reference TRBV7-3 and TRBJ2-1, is GAGVSQTPSNKVTEKGKYVELRCDPISGHTALYWYRQSLGQGPEFLIYFQGTGAADDSGLPNDRFFAVRPEGSVSTLKIQRTERGDSAVYLCASSSFVLAGGKTYNEQFFGPGTRLTVL.